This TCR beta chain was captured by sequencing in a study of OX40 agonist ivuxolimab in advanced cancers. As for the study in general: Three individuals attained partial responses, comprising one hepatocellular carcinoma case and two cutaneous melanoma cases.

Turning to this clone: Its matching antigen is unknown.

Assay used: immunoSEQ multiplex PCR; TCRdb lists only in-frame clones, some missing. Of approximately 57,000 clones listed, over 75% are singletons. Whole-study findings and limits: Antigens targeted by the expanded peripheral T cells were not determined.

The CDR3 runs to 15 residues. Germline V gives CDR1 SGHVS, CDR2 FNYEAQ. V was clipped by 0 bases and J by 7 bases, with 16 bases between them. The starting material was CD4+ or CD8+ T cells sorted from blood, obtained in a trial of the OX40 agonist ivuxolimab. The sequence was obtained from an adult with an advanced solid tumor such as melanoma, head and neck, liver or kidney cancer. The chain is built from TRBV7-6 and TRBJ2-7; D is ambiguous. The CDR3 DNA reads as TGTGCCAGCAGCTTAGCGCCGGCAGCCCGTGGGGAGCAGTACTTC. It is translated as CASSLAPAARGEQYF. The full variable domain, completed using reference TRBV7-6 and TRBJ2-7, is GAGVSQSPRYKVTKRGQDVALRCDPISGHVSLYWYRQALGQGPEFLTYFNYEAQQDKSGLPNDRFSAERPEGSISTLTIQRTEQRDSAMYRCASSLAPAARGEQYFGPGTRLTVT.